The T cell receptor beta chain described here comes from a study of CD4 T cells in relation to SARS-CoV-2 and coronaviruses. In the case of this clone: Its antigen is not identified.

Findings of the study overall: This crossreactivity analysis covered spike protein alone, no other viral proteins.

Only in-frame clones appear in the TCRdb table, and some are missing; sequencing was by immunoSEQ multiplex PCR. In the table there are about 43,000 clones, over 75% of which are singletons. Trimming took off 5 bases at V and 9 bases at J, with 14 bases between the two ends. CDR3 length: 13 amino acids. Germline V gene sequence: CDR1 MDHEN, CDR2 SYDVKM. The sequenced material came from naive CD4+ T cells from PBMCs, cultured in vitro. The subset is: naive CD4+ T cells isolated by negative enrichment. V is TRBV28 and J is TRBJ2-1; the D gene is possibly TRBD2 (6 bases). This receptor was taken from an adult with COVID-19. CDR3 nucleotides: TGTGCCAGCAGTCGCATGACTAGAAGTGAGCAGTTCTTC. Translated, it gives CASSRMTRSEQFF.